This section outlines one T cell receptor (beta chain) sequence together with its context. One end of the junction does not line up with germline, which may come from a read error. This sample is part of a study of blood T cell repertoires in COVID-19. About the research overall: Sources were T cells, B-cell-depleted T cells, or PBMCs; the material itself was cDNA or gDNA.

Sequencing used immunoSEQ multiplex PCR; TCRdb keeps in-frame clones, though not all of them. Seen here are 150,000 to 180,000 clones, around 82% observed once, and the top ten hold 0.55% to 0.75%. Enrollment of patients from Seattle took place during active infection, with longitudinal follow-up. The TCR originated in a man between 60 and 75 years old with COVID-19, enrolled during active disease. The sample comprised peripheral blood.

CDR3 sequence reads: CASSDHGTIPTKGLVF. DNA of the CDR3: TGTGCCAGCAGCGACCACGGGACTATCCCAACCAAGGGGTTAGTCTTC. The J gene is TRBJ2-7, the V gene TRBV7-9, with TRBD2 matching 7 bases. The CDR3 has 16 amino acids. The germline V gene has CDR1 SEHNR and CDR2 FQNEAQ (reference sequence). Using reference TRBV7-9 and TRBJ2-7 for the parts outside the CDR3, the full variable domain is DTGVSQNPRHKITKRGQNVTFRCDPISEHNRLYWYRQTLGQGPEFLTYFQNEAQLEKSRLLSDRFSAERPKGSFSTLEIQRTEQGDSAMYLCASSDHGTIPTKGLVFGPGTRLTVT.